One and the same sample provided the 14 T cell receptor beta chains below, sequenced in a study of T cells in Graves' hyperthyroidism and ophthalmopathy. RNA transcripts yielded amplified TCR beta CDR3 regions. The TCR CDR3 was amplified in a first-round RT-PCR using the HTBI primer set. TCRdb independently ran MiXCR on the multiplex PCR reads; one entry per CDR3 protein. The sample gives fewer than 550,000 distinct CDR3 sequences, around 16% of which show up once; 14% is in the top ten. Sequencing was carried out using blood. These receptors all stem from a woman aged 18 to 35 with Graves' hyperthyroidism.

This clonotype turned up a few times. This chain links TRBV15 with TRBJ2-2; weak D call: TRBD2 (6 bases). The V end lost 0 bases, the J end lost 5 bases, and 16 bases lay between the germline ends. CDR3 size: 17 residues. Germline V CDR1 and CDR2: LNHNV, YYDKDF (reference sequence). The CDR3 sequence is CATSRDPPGDKTGELFF. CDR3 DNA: TGTGCCACCAGCAGAGACCCTCCGGGGGATAAGACCGGGGAGCTGTTTTTT. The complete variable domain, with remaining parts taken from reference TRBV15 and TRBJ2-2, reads DAMVIQNPRYQVTQFGKPVTLSCSQTLNHNVMYWYQQKSSQAPKLLFHYYDKDFNNEADTPDNFQSRRPNTSFCFLDIRSPGLGDTAMYLCATSRDPPGDKTGELFFGEGSRLTVL.

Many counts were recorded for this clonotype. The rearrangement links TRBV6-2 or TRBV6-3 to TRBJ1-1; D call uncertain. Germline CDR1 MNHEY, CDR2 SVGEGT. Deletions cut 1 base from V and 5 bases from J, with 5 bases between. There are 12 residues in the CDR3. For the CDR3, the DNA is TGTGCCAGCAGTTACTTGGGAACTGAAGCTTTCTTT. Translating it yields CASSYLGTEAFF.

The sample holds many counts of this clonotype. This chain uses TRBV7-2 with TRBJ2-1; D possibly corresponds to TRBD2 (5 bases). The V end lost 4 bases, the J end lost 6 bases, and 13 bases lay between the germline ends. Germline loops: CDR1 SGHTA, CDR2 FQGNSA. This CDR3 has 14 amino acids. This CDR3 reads CASSSLDWSNEQFF. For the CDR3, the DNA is TGTGCCAGCAGCTCACTAGACTGGTCCAATGAGCAGTTCTTC.

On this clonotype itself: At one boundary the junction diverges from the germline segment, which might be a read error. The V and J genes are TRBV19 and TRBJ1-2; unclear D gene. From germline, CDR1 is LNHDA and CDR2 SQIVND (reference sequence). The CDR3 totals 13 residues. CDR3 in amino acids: CVSTPGRAYGYTF. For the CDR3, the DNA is TGTGTCAGTACCCCTGGGAGGGCGTATGGCTACACCTTC.

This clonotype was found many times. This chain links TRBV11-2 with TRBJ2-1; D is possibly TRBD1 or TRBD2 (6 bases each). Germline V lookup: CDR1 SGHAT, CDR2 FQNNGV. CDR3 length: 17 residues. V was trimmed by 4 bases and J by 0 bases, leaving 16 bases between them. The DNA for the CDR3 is TGTGCCAGCAGCTCGATTGGAGGGGGGAGCTCCTACAATGAGCAGTTCTTC. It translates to CASSSIGGGSSYNEQFF.

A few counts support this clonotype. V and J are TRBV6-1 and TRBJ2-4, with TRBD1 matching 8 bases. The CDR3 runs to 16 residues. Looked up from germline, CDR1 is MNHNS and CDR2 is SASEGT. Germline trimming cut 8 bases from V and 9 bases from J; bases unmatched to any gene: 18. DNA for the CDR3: TGTGCCAGCGGAAACCCCATCGACAGGGGATCGGGCATTCAGTACTTC. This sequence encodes CASGNPIDRGSGIQYF.

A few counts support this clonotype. In nucleotides, the CDR3 is TGCAGTATTGGGGGCCTCACTGAAGCTTTCTTT. The encoded protein is CSIGGLTEAFF. This chain connects TRBV29-1 to TRBJ1-1, with D possibly being TRBD1 (6 bases). There are 11 residues in the CDR3. Germline CDR1 is SQVTM and CDR2 is ANQGSEA.

The CDR3: CASRERNNEKLFF. The CDR3 DNA is TGTGCCAGCAGAGAACGCAATAATGAAAAACTGTTTTTT. The rearrangement links TRBV5-4 to TRBJ1-4; D not resolved. Germline V gives CDR1 SGHNT, CDR2 YYREEE (reference sequence). This CDR3 spans 13 amino acids. V was clipped by 5 bases and J by 4 bases, with 9 bases between them.

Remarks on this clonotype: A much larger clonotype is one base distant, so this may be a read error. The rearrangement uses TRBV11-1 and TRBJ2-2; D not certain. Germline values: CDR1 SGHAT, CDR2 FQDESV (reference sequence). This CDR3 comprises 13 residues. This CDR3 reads CAGSPTRNGELFF. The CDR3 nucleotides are TGTGCCGGCAGCCCCACAAGGAACGGGGAGCTGTTTTTT.

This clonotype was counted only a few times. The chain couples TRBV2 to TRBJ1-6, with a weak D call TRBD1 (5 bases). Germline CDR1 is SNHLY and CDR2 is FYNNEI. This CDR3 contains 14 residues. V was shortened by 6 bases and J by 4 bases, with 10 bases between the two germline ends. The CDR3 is CASRGTVYNSPLHF. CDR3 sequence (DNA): TGTGCCAGCAGAGGGACTGTTTATAATTCACCCCTCCACTTT. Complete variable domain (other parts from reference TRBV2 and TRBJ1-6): EPEVTQTPSHQVTQMGQEVILRCVPISNHLYFYWYRQILGQKVEFLVSFYNNEISEKSEIFDDQFSVERPDGSNFTLKIRSTKLEDSAMYFCASRGTVYNSPLHFGNGTRLTVT.

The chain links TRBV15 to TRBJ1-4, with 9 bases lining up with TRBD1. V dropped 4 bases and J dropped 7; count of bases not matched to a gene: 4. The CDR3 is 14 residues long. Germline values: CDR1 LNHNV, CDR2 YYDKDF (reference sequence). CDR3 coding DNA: TGTGCCACCAGCACCGGGACAGGGACTGAAAAACTGTTTTTT. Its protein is CATSTGTGTEKLFF.

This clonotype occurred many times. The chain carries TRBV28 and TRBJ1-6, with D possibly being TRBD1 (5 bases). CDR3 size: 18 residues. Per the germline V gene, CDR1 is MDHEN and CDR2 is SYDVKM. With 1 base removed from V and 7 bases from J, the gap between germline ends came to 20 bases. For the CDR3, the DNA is TGTGCCAGCAGTTTATTCTCTACTTTGGGGCTTCAGAATTCACCCCTCCACTTT. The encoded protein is CASSLFSTLGLQNSPLHF.

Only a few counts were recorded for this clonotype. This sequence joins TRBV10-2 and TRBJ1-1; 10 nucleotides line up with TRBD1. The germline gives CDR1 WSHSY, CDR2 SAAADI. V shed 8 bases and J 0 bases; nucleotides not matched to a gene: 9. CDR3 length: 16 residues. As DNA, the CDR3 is TGCGCCAGCGGATGGGGACAGGGGATCATGAACACTGAAGCTTTCTTT. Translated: CASGWGQGIMNTEAFF.

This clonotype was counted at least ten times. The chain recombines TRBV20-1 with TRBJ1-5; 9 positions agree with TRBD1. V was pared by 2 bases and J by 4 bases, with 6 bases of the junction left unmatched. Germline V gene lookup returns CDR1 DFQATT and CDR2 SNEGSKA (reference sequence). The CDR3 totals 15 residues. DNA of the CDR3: TGCAGTGCTAGAAATCGCGGGACAGGGAATCAGCCCCAGCATTTT. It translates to CSARNRGTGNQPQHF.